The 4 T cell receptor beta chains given below trace back to one sample, sequenced in a study of OX40 agonist ivuxolimab in advanced cancers. TCRdb's copy holds only in-frame clones and misses some; the assay was immunoSEQ multiplex PCR. The profile shows about 20,000 clones, around four fifths of them singletons. This sample comprised CD4+ or CD8+ T cells sorted from blood, obtained in a trial of the OX40 agonist ivuxolimab. The receptors shown here come from an adult with an advanced solid tumor such as melanoma, head and neck, liver or kidney cancer.

The genes are TRBV6-5 and TRBJ2-5; a possible D gene is TRBD2 (6 bases). Germline CDR1 is MNHEY and CDR2 is SVGAGI. Deletions cut 6 bases from V and 0 bases from J, with 11 bases between. The CDR3 runs 14 residues. The CDR3 reads CASRGLWYQETQYF. The CDR3, as DNA: TGTGCCAGCAGGGGACTCTGGTACCAAGAGACCCAGTACTTC.

The rearrangement links TRBV13 to TRBJ1-2; a weak D match, TRBD1 (5 bases). CDR1 is PRHDT and CDR2 is FYEKMQ in the germline V gene (reference sequence). V was shortened by 3 bases and J by 3 bases, with 8 bases between the two germline ends. The CDR3 length is 13 residues. CDR3: CASSLRGDYGYTF. In DNA, the CDR3 is TGTGCCAGCAGCTTGAGAGGGGACTATGGCTACACCTTC.

This chain joins TRBV15 and TRBJ2-7, with D possibly TRBD1 on 6 matching bases. This CDR3 is 17 amino acids long. With 0 bases removed from V and 5 bases from J, the gap between germline ends came to 20 bases. From germline, CDR1 is LNHNV and CDR2 YYDKDF (reference sequence). This chain's CDR3 is CATSRDFGRGRLDEQYF. The CDR3 nucleotides are TGTGCCACCAGCAGAGATTTCGGCAGGGGCCGGCTAGACGAGCAGTACTTC.

The genes are TRBV28 and TRBJ2-6; TRBD1 agrees at 8 bases. J was trimmed by 3 bases and V by 6 bases; bases with no gene match: 13. The germline V gene encodes CDR1 MDHEN and CDR2 SYDVKM. CDR3 length: 18 residues. CDR3 region: CASSPPGQGEVGANVLTF. The DNA for the CDR3 is TGTGCCAGCAGCCCTCCCGGACAGGGAGAAGTTGGGGCCAACGTCCTGACTTTC.